This TCR beta chain is from a study of blood T cell repertoires in COVID-19. Generated by immunoSEQ multiplex PCR, the TCRdb table keeps only in-frame clones and is missing some. Here the sample spans about 130,000 clones, around 90% being singletons. This clone was recorded once. The specimen was peripheral blood. This receptor was obtained from a middle-aged man with COVID-19, enrolled during active disease.

CDR3: CASSLGQNYNEQFF. The CDR3 DNA follows: TGTGCCAGCAGCTTAGGGCAGAACTACAATGAGCAGTTCTTC. The chain carries TRBV7-8 and TRBJ2-1; D remains ambiguous. Deletions cut 1 base from V and 3 bases from J, with 7 bases between. CDR1 and CDR2 (germline): SGHVS, FQNEAQ. The CDR3 sequence is 14 residues long.